This section outlines one T cell receptor (beta chain) sequence together with its context. The germline gives CDR1 MNHNS, CDR2 SASEGT. The CDR3 has 18 residues. V gave up 1 base and J gave up 0 bases, with 16 bases separating them. This entry is derived from a study of cytomegalovirus exposure and HLA in healthy donors. Use of 60 Vbeta and 13 Jbeta primers characterized the PCR. Sequencing used immunoSEQ multiplex PCR; TCRdb keeps in-frame clones, though not all of them. This table holds roughly 230,000 clones, more than 75% found once. This receptor was identified in a girl aged 2-9 years in good health and CMV-seronegative. The specimen was PBMCs. The chain is built from TRBV6-1 and TRBJ2-1, with D maybe TRBD1 (5 bases). CDR3 bases: TGTGCCAGCAGTGAAGGTCGGACATCACCTTTCTCCTACAATGAGCAGTTCTTC. It encodes CASSEGRTSPFSYNEQFF.